A selection of T cell receptor beta chains follows, all from one sample in a study of PD-1 blockade in classical Hodgkin lymphoma. Generated by immunoSEQ multiplex PCR, the TCRdb table keeps only in-frame clones and is missing some. Among 50,000 to 65,000 clones, approximately 90% were seen once, and the ten largest hold 8%. Sequences were derived from peripheral blood mononuclear cells (PBMCs), sampled before the fourth cycle of nivolumab. The origin of the receptors is a human donor with classical Hodgkin lymphoma. The CDR3 runs from the conserved cysteine through the conserved F or W. A D gene is named only where the DNA matches it firmly. Not all rows give a size; the values are once, few, many and, for expanded clones, a class.

>TRBJ2-7|NA|TRBV5-1|NA
CASSALSGLEQYF
TGCGCCAGCAGCGCCTTATCAGGGTTGGAGCAGTACTTC
>TRBJ2-3|NA|TRBV28|NA
CASSLGTLSTDTQYF
TGTGCCAGCAGTTTAGGGACCCTAAGCACAGATACGCAGTATTTT
>TRBJ2-7|NA|TRBV2|NA
CASQARFGSYEQYF
TGTGCCAGCCAGGCCCGGTTTGGCTCCTACGAGCAGTACTTC
>TRBJ1-4|NA|TRBV21-1|NA
CASTTGSILRNEKLFF
TGTGCCAGCACGACAGGGTCTATCCTACGCAATGAAAAACTGTTTTTT
>TRBJ1-5|NA|TRBV7-2|NA
CASSPRQGNQPQHF
TGTGCCAGCAGCCCCCGACAGGGCAATCAGCCCCAGCATTTT
>TRBJ2-2|TRBD2|TRBV28|NA
CASSLGTSVNTGELFF
TGTGCCAGCAGCCTTGGGACTAGCGTGAACACCGGGGAGCTGTTTTTT
>TRBJ2-3|NA|TRBV9|NA
CASSVLGRDTQYF
TGTGCCAGCAGCGTACTTGGCCGCGATACGCAGTATTTT
>TRBJ1-1|NA|TRBV6-6|NA
CASGGRGVVDTEAFF
TGTGCCAGCGGGGGGCGCGGGGTTGTTGACACTGAAGCTTTCTTT
>TRBJ2-2|NA|TRBV2|NA
CASRLSGGAGELFF
TGTGCCAGCAGGCTCTCAGGCGGCGCCGGGGAGCTGTTTTTT
>TRBJ2-5|NA|TRBV2|NA
CASSEAGAGQGGETQYF
TGTGCCAGCAGTGAAGCAGGGGCAGGGCAAGGGGGGGAGACCCAGTACTTC
>TRBJ1-1|TRBD1|TRBV7-9|NA
CASLGQENTEAFF
TGTGCCAGCCTGGGACAGGAGAACACTGAAGCTTTCTTT
>TRBJ2-7|NA|TRBV7-8|NA
CASSFGGLYEQYF
TGTGCCAGCAGCTTCGGCGGGCTATACGAGCAGTACTTC
>TRBJ1-4|TRBD1|TRBV5-1|few
CASKDRANEKLFF
TGCGCCAGCAAAGACAGGGCTAATGAAAAACTGTTTTTT
>TRBJ1-5|TRBD1|TRBV6-1|once
CASSDLRTGYQPQHF
TGTGCCAGCAGTGACCTTAGGACAGGGTATCAGCCCCAGCATTTT
>TRBJ1-2|NA|TRBV19|NA
CASSIGYGYTF
TGTGCCAGTAGTATAGGCTATGGCTACACCTTC
>TRBJ2-2|NA|TRBV19|NA
CASTQNTGELFF
TGTGCCAGTACTCAGAACACCGGGGAGCTGTTTTTT
>TRBJ1-4|TRBD1|TRBV19|NA
CASIDRVNEKLFF
TGTGCCAGCATAGACAGGGTCAATGAAAAACTGTTTTTT
>TRBJ2-5|TRBD2|TRBV4-1|NA
CASSQLLAGQETQYF
TGCGCCAGCAGCCAGCTACTAGCGGGCCAAGAGACCCAGTACTTC
>TRBJ2-7|NA|TRBV30|NA
CAWSARDSIYYEQYF
TGTGCCTGGAGCGCCCGGGACTCGATTTATTACGAGCAGTACTTC
>TRBJ2-2|TRBD1|TRBV9|NA
CASSPDRVPGELFF
TGTGCCAGCAGTCCTGACAGGGTTCCCGGGGAGCTGTTTTTT
>TRBJ1-6|TRBD1|TRBV28|NA
CASSLTGVDSPLHF
TGTGCCAGCAGTTTAACAGGGGTGGATTCACCCCTCCACTTT
>TRBJ2-2|NA|TRBV14|few
CASSRNRATGELFF
TGTGCCAGCAGCCGCAACAGGGCCACCGGGGAGCTGTTTTTT
>TRBJ2-5|NA|TRBV9|NA
CASSPGLWETQYF
TGTGCCAGCAGCCCGGGACTTTGGGAGACCCAGTACTTC
>TRBJ2-7|TRBD2|TRBV19|once
CASGPSGTYEQYF
TGTGCCAGTGGGCCTAGCGGTACCTACGAGCAGTACTTC
>TRBJ2-3|TRBD2|TRBV13|NA
CASSLDPPGLAYTDTQYF
TGTGCCAGCAGCTTAGACCCCCCGGGACTAGCATACACAGATACGCAGTATTTT
>TRBJ1-1|NA|TRBV18|NA
CASSPQTRAVDTEAFF
TGTGCCAGCTCCCCTCAGACCAGGGCTGTTGACACTGAAGCTTTCTTT
>TRBJ2-3|NA|TRBV6-4|NA
CASSQQPSTDTQYF
TGTGCCAGCAGTCAACAGCCTAGCACAGATACGCAGTATTTT
>TRBJ1-5|TRBD1|TRBV9|NA
CASSVGTGEYQPQHF
TGTGCCAGCAGCGTAGGGACAGGGGAGTATCAGCCCCAGCATTTT
>TRBJ2-2|NA|TRBV29-1|NA
CSVAKAGELFF
TGCAGCGTCGCGAAGGCCGGGGAGCTGTTTTTT
>TRBJ2-2|NA|TRBV6-5|few
CASRAGVYTGELFF
TGTGCCTCACGGGCAGGGGTATACACCGGGGAGCTGTTTTTT
>TRBJ1-3|NA|TRBV7-8|NA
CASSLDRGISGNTIYF
TGTGCCAGCAGCTTAGATCGGGGTATTAGTGGAAACACCATATATTTT
>TRBJ1-5|NA|TRBV18|NA
CASSPGRNQPQHF
TGTGCCAGCTCACCGGGTCGAAATCAGCCCCAGCATTTT
>TRBJ1-2|NA|TRBV12-5|NA
CASGLVRRTEHPQYGYTF
TGTGCTAGTGGTTTGGTACGCCGGACAGAACACCCCCAGTATGGCTACACCTTC
>TRBJ1-2|NA|TRBV28|NA
CASSFGGNRDGYTF
TGTGCCAGCAGTTTCGGGGGCAACCGGGATGGCTACACCTTC
>TRBJ1-1|NA|TRBV6-1|NA
CATSIHLNTEAFF
TGTGCCACTTCCATACACCTGAACACTGAAGCTTTCTTT
>TRBJ2-2|TRBD1|TRBV30|few
CAWRGQGNTGELFF
TGTGCCTGGAGAGGACAGGGGAACACCGGGGAGCTGTTTTTT
>TRBJ1-5|NA|TRBV5-6|few
CASSLGSGNQPQHF
TGTGCCAGCAGCTTGGGTTCAGGTAATCAGCCCCAGCATTTT
>TRBJ1-5|NA|TRBV7-6|NA
CASGGGGNQPQHF
TGTGCCAGCGGGGGAGGGGGGAATCAGCCCCAGCATTTT
>TRBJ2-2|NA|TRBV7-3|once
CASSLRPWGYAGELFF
TGTGCCAGCAGCTTACGTCCCTGGGGGTACGCCGGGGAGCTGTTTTTT
>TRBJ2-7|NA|TRBV29-1|NA
CSVAIGGAYEQYF
TGCAGCGTTGCGATTGGGGGAGCTTACGAGCAGTACTTC
>TRBJ1-1|NA|TRBV4-1|NA
CASSLGPGAEAFF
TGCGCCAGCAGCCTGGGCCCTGGCGCTGAAGCTTTCTTT
>TRBJ1-5|TRBD1|TRBV4-1|few
CASSQEAGGSNQPQHF
TGCGCCAGCAGCCAAGAGGCAGGGGGGAGCAATCAGCCCCAGCATTTT
>TRBJ1-5|TRBD1|TRBV28|NA
CASSPRDRAYQPQHF
TGTGCCAGCAGTCCCCGGGACAGGGCGTATCAGCCCCAGCATTTT
>TRBJ2-3|TRBD2|TRBV6-1|NA
CASRRGTSGLDTQYF
TGTGCCAGCAGGAGAGGGACTAGCGGGTTAGATACGCAGTATTTT
>TRBJ2-5|TRBD2|TRBV6-6|NA
CASSYSTPGTSETQYF
TGTGCCAGCAGTTACTCAACCCCCGGGACTAGCGAGACCCAGTACTTC
>TRBJ1-5|TRBD1|TRBV19|once
CASSIGGTVNQPQHF
TGTGCCAGTAGTATAGGGGGGACAGTCAATCAGCCCCAGCATTTT
>TRBJ2-1|TRBD2|TRBV5-1|NA
CASIDGTSGSHEQFF
TGCGCCAGCATCGACGGGACTAGCGGGAGTCATGAGCAGTTCTTC
>TRBJ2-1|TRBD2|TRBV27|NA
CASTPGLAGSNEQFF
TGTGCCAGCACCCCGGGACTAGCGGGAAGTAATGAGCAGTTCTTC
>TRBJ2-2|NA|TRBV21-1|NA
CASSNDRVGNTGELFF
TGTGCCAGCAGCAACGACAGGGTAGGGAACACCGGGGAGCTGTTTTTT
>TRBJ2-1|NA|TRBV10-3|NA
CAISEGPYNEQFF
TGTGCCATCAGTGAGGGACCCTACAATGAGCAGTTCTTC
>TRBJ2-2|NA|TRBV13|few
CASSYQPPSLAQGTGELFF
TGTGCCAGCAGCTACCAGCCTCCGTCCCTAGCGCAGGGCACCGGGGAGCTGTTTTTT
>TRBJ2-3|NA|TRBV6-1|NA
CASSEPLQAHDTQYF
TGTGCCAGCAGCGAGCCACTCCAGGCACATGATACGCAGTATTTT
>TRBJ1-6|TRBD1|TRBV7-4|NA
CASSYPTGTGGNSPLHF
TGTGCCAGCAGTTACCCTACCGGGACAGGGGGAAATTCACCCCTCCACTTT
>TRBJ2-7|NA|TRBV6-1|NA
CASLGGGLSYEQYF
TGTGCCAGCCTCGGCGGGGGCCTCTCCTACGAGCAGTACTTC